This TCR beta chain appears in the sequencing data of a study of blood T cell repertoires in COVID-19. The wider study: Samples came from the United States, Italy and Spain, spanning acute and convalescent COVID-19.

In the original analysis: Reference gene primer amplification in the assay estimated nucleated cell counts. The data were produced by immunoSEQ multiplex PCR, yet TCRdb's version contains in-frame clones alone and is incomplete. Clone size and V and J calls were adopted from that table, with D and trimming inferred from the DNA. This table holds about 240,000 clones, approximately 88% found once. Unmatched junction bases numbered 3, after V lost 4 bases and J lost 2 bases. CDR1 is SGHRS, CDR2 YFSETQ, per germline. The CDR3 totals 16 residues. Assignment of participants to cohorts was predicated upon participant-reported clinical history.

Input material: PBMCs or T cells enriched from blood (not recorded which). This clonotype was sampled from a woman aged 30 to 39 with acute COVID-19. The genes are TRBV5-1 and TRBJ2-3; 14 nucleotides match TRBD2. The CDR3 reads CASSMGLAGVTDTQYF. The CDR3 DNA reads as TGCGCCAGCAGCATGGGACTAGCGGGGGTCACAGATACGCAGTATTTT.